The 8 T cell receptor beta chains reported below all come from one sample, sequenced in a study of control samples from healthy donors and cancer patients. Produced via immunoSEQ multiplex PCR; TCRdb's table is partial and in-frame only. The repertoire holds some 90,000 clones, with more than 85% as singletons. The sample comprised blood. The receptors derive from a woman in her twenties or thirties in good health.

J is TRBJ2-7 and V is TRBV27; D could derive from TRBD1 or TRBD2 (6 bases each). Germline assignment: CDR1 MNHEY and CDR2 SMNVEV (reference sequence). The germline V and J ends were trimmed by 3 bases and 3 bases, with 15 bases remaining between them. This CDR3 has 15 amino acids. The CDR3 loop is CASSFISGAGYEQYF. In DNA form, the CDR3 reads TGTGCCAGCAGTTTTATTTCGGGGGCGGGCTACGAGCAGTACTTC.

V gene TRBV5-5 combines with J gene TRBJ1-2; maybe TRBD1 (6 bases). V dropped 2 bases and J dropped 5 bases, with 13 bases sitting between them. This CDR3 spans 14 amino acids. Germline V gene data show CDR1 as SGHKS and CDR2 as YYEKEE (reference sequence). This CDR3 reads CASSFGAGEYGYTF. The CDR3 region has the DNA TGTGCCAGCAGCTTTGGGGCAGGGGAATATGGCTACACCTTC.

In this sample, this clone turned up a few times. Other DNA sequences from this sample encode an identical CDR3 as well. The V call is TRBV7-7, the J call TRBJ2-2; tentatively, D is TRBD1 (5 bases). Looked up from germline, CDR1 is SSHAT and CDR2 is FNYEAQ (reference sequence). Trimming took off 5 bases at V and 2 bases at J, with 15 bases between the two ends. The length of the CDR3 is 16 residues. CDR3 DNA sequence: TGTGCCAGCAGCCCGGGTAGGACAATCAACACCGGGGAGCTGTTTTTT. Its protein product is CASSPGRTINTGELFF.

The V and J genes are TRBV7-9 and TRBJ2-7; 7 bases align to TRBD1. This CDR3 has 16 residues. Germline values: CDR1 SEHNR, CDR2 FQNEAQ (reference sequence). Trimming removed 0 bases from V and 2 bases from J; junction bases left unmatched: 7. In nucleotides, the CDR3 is TGTGCCAGCAGCTTAGCCCTAGGGGGCACCGCCTACGAGCAGTACTTC. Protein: CASSLALGGTAYEQYF.

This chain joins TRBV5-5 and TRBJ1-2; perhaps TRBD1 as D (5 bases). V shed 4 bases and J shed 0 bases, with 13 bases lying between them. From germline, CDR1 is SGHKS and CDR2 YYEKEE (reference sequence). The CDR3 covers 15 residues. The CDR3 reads CASSVRDLANYGYTF. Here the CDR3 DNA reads TGTGCCAGCAGCGTCCGGGACCTAGCTAACTATGGCTACACCTTC.

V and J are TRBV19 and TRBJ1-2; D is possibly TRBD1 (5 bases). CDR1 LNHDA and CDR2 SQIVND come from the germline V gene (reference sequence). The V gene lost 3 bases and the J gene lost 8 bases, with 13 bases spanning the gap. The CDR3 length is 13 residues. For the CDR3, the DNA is TGTGCCAGTAGTATTGGGGCCTCGGGGGGCTACACCTTC. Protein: CASSIGASGGYTF.

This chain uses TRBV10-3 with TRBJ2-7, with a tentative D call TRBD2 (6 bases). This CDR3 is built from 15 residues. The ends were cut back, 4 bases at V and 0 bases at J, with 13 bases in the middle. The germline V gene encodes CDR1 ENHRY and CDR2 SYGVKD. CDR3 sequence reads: CAISGGVAASYEQYF. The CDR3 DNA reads TGTGCCATCAGTGGGGGAGTAGCGGCCTCCTACGAGCAGTACTTC.

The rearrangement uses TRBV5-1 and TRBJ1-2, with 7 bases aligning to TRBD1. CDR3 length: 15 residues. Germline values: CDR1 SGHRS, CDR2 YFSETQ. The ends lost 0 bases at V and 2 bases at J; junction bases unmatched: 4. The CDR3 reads CASSLVQGGNYGYTF. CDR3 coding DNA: TGCGCCAGCAGCTTGGTTCAGGGGGGGAACTATGGCTACACCTTC. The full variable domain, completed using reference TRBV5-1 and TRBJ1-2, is KAGVTQTPRYLIKTRGQQVTLSCSPISGHRSVSWYQQTPGQGLQFLFEYFSETQRNKGNFPGRFSGRQFSNSRSEMNVSTLELGDSALYLCASSLVQGGNYGYTFGSGTRLTVV.